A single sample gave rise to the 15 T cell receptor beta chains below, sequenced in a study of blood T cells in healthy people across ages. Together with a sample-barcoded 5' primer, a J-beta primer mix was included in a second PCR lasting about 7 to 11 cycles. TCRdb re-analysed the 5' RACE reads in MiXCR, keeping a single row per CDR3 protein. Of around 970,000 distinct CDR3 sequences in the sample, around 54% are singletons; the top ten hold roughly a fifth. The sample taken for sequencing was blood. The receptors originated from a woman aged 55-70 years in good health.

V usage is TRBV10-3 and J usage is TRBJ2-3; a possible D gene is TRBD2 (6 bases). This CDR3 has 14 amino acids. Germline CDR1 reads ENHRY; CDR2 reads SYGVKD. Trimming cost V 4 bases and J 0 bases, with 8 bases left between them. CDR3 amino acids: CAISGGTSTDTQYF. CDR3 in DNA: TGTGCCATCAGTGGCGGGACTAGCACAGATACGCAGTATTTT.

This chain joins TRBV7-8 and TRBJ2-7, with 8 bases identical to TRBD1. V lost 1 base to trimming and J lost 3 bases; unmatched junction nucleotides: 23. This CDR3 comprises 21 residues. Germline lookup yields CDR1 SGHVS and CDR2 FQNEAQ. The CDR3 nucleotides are TGTGCCAGCAGCTTAGACTTCTTCGGAGCCACTTGGGGACAGGACCTCTACGAGCAGTACTTC. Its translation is CASSLDFFGATWGQDLYEQYF.

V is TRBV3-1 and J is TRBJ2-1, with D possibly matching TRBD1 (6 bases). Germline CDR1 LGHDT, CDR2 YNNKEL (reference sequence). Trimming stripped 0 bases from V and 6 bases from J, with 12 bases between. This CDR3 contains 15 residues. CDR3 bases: TGTGCCAGCAGCCAAGACTCGACAGGACGCAATGAGCAGTTCTTC. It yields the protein CASSQDSTGRNEQFF.

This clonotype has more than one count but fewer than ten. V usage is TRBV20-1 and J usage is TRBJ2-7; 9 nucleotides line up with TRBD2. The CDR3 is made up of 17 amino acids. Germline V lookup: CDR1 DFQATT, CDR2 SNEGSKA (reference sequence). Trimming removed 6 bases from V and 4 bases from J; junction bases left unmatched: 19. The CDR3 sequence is CSAASNGGLAGSYEQYF. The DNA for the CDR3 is TGCAGTGCCGCCTCCAATGGGGGGCTAGCGGGATCTTACGAGCAGTACTTC.

The CDR3 DNA reads as TGTGCCAGCACCGGGGACGGTAAGAATCAGCCCCAGCATTTT. This encodes CASTGDGKNQPQHF. This rearrangement joins TRBV12-3 or TRBV12-4 to TRBJ1-5; possible D gene TRBD1, 5 bases. This CDR3 region has 14 residues. Trimming cost V 7 bases and J 4 bases, with 14 bases left between them.

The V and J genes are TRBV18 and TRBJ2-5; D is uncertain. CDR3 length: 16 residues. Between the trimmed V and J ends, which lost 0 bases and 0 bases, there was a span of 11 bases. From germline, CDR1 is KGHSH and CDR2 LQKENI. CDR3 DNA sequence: TGTGCCAGCTCACCACCAACCCAACTTAACCAAGAGACCCAGTACTTC. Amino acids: CASSPPTQLNQETQYF.

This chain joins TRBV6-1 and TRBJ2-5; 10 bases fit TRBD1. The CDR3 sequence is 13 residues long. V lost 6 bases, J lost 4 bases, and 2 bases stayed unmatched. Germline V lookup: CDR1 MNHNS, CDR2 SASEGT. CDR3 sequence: CASRTGGVETQYF. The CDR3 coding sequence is TGTGCCAGCAGGACAGGGGGCGTAGAGACCCAGTACTTC.

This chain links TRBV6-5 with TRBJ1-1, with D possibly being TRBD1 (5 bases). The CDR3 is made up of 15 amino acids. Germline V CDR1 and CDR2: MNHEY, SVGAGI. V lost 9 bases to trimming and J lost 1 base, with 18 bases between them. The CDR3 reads CASHPGRARNTEAFF. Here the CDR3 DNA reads TGTGCCAGTCATCCGGGACGGGCCCGGAACACTGAAGCTTTCTTT.

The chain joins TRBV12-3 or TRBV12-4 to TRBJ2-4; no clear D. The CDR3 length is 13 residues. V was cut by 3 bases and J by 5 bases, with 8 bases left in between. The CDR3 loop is CASSFFVENIQYF. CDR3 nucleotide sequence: TGTGCCAGCAGTTTTTTCGTGGAAAACATTCAGTACTTC.

The CDR3 region has the DNA TGTGCCAGCAGCCCCCTAGGGGGAACAGGGACCCTATACGAGCAGTACTTC. Translation: CASSPLGGTGTLYEQYF. The chain combines TRBV7-8 with TRBJ2-4; tentatively, D is TRBD1 (6 bases). The J call may be in error: the DNA end matches TRBJ2-7 better. Germline V gene sequence: CDR1 SGHVS, CDR2 FQNEAQ. CDR3 length: 17 amino acids.

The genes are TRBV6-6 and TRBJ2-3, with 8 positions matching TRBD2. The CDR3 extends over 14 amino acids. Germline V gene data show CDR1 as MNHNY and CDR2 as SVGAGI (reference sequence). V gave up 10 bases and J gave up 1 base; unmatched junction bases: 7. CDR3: CATALTSGTDTQYF. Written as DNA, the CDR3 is TGTGCCACCGCTCTGACTAGCGGCACAGATACGCAGTATTTT.

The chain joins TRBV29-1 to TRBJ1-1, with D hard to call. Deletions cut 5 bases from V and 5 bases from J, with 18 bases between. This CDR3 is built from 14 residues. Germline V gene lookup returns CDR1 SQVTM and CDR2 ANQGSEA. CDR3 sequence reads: CSVPKPGVRTEAFF. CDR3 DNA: TGCAGCGTTCCCAAACCGGGAGTAAGGACTGAAGCTTTCTTT.

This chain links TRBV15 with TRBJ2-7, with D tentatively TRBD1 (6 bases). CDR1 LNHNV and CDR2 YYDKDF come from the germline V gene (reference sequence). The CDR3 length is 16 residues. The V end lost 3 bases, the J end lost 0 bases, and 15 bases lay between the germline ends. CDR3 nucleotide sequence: TGTGCCACCAGCAGGTGGGGGCGAAAAAACTCCTACGAGCAGTACTTC. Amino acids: CATSRWGRKNSYEQYF.

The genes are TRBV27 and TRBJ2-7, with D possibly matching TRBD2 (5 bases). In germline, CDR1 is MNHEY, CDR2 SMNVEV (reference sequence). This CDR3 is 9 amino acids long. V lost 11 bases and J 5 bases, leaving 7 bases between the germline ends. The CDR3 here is CALAHEQYF. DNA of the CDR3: TGTGCCCTAGCCCACGAGCAGTACTTC.

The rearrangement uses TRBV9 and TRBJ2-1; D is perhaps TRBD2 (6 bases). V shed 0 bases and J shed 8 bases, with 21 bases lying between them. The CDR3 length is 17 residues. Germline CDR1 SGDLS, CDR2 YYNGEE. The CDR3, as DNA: TGTGCCAGCAGCGTAGATCCTCCGGGGGAGTTCCCCTATGAGCAGTTCTTC. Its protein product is CASSVDPPGEFPYEQFF.